This TCR beta chain was sequenced during a study of cytomegalovirus exposure and HLA in healthy donors. This clone was detected only a few times. Deletions cut 0 bases from V and 4 bases from J, with 9 bases between. This CDR3 is built from 14 residues. Germline V gene sequence: CDR1 SGHTA, CDR2 FQGNSA. The PCR had 60 Vbeta and 13 Jbeta primers. Sequencing was performed with immunoSEQ multiplex PCR; in TCRdb, only in-frame clones are kept and a portion is missing. The sample consists of 90,000 to 140,000 clones, about 16% of them appearing once. Material for sequencing was PBMCs. This sequence was found in a female donor in good health and CMV-seronegative. The chain uses TRBV7-2 and TRBJ1-2, with D perhaps matching TRBD1 (5 bases). CDR3 loop: CASSLAGARYGYTF. In DNA, the CDR3 is TGTGCCAGCAGCTTAGCAGGGGCTCGCTATGGCTACACCTTC.